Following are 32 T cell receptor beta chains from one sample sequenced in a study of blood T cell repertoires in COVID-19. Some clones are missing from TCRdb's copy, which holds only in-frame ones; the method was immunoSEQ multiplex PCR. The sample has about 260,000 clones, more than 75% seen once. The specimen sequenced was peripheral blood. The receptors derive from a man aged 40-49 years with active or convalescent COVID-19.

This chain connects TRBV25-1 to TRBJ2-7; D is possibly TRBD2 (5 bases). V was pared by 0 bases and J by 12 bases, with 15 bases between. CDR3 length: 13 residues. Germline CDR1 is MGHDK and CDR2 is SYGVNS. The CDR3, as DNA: TGTGCCAGCAGTGAATATATCGAGGGTTTTAGGTACTTC. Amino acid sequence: CASSEYIEGFRYF.

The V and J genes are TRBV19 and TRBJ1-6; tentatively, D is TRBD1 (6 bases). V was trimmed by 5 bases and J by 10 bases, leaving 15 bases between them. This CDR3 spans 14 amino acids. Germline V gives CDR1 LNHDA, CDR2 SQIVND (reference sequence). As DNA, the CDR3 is TGTGCCAGTAGTGAGGGGCAGGGGTGGTCACCCCTCCACTTT. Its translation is CASSEGQGWSPLHF.

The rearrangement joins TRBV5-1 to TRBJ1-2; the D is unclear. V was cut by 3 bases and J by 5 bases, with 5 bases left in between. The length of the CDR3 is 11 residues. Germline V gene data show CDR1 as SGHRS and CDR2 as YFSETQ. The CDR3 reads CASSSLYGYTF. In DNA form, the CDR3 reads TGCGCCAGCAGCTCCCTTTATGGCTACACCTTC.

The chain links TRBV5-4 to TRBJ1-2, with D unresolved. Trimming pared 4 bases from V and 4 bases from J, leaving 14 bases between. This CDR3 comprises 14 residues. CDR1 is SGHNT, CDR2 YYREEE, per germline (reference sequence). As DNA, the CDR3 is TGTGCCAGCAGCCCTCCCCCGGGGAGCTATGGCTACACCTTC. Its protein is CASSPPPGSYGYTF.

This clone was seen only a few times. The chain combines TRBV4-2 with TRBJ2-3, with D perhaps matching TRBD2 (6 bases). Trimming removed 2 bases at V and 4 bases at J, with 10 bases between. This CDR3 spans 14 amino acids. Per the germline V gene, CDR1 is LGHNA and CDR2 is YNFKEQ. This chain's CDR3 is CASSQWGEADTQYF. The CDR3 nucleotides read TGTGCCAGCAGCCAATGGGGGGAGGCAGATACGCAGTATTTT.

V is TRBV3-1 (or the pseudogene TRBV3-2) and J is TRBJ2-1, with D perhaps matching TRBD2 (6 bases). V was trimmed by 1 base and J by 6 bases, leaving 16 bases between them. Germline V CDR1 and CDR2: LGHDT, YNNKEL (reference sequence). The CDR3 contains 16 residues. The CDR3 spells CASSQVVGLQVNEQFF. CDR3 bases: TGTGCCAGCAGCCAAGTTGTCGGACTACAGGTCAATGAGCAGTTCTTC.

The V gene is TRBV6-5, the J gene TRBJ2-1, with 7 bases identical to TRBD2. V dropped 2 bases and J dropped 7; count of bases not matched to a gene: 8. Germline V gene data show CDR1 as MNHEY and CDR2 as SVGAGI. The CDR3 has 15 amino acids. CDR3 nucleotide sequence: TGTGCCAGCAGTTACGGCCGGGACTATAGGAATGAGCAGTTCTTC. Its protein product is CASSYGRDYRNEQFF.

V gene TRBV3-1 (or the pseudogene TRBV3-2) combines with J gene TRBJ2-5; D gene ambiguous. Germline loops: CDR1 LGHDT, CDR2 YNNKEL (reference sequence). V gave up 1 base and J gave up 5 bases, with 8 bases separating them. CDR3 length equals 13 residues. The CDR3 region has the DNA TGTGCCAGCAGCCAAGGTACAGTGGAGACCCAGTACTTC. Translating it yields CASSQGTVETQYF.

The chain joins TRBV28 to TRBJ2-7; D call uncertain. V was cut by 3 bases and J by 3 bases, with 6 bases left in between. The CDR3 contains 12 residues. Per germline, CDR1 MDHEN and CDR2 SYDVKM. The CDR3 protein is CASSFLSYEQYF. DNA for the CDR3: TGTGCCAGCAGTTTCCTCAGCTACGAGCAGTACTTC.

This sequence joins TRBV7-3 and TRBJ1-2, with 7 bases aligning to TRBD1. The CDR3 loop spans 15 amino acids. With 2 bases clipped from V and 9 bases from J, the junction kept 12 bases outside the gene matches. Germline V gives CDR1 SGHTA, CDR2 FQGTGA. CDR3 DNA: TGTGCCAGCAGCTTACCGGGCAGGGGGGAGGAGAGCTACACCTTC. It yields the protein CASSLPGRGEESYTF.

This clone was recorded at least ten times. CDR3 residues: CASSLQVEQYF. The CDR3 bases are TGTGCCAGCAGCCTACAGGTTGAGCAGTACTTC. This chain uses TRBV7-9 with TRBJ2-7, with TRBD1 as a possible D gene (5 bases). Between the trimmed V and J ends, which lost 5 bases and 7 bases, there was a span of 9 bases. The CDR3 spans 11 residues. Per germline, CDR1 SEHNR and CDR2 FQNEAQ (reference sequence).

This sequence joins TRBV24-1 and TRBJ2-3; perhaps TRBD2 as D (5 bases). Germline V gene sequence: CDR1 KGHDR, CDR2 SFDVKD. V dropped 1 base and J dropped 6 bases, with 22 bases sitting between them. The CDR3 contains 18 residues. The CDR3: CATSDLVTDPADEDTQYF. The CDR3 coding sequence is TGTGCCACCAGTGATTTAGTGACGGACCCAGCGGATGAGGATACGCAGTATTTT.

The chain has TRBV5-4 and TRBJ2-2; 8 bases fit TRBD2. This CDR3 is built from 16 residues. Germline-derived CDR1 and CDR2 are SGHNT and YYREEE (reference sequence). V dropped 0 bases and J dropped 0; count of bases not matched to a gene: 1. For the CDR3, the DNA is TGTGCCAGCAGCTTGGTACTAGCGGCGAACACCGGGGAGCTGTTTTTT. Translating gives CASSLVLAANTGELFF.

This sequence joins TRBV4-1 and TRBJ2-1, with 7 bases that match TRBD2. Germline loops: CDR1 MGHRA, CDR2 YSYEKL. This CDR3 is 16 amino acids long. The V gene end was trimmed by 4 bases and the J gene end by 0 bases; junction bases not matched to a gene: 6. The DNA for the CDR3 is TGCGCCAGCAGCCTACAAGCGGGGAGCTCCTACAATGAGCAGTTCTTC. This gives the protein CASSLQAGSSYNEQFF.

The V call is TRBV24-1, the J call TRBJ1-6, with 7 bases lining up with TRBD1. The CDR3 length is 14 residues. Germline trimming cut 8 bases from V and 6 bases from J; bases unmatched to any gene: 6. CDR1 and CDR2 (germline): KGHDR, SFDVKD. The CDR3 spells CATTPGQSNSPLHF. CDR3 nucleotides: TGTGCCACCACCCCGGGACAGAGTAATTCACCCCTCCACTTT.

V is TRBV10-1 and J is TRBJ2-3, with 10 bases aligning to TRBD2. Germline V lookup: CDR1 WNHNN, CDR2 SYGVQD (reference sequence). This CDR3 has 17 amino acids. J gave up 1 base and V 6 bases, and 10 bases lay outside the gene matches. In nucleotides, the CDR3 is TGCGCCAGCAGCAAAGTAGCGGGAGGAAAGGGCACAGATACGCAGTATTTT. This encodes CASSKVAGGKGTDTQYF.

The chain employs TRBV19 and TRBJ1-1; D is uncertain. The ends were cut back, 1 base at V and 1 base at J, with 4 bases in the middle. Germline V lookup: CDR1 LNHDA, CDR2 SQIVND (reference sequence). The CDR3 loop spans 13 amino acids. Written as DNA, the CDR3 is TGTGCCAGTAGTATAGGACAGAACACTGAAGCTTTCTTT. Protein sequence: CASSIGQNTEAFF.

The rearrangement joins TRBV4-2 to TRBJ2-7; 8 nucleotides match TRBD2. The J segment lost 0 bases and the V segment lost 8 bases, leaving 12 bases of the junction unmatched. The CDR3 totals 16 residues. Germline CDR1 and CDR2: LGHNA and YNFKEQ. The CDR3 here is CASRGFAGGTSYEQYF. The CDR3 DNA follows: TGTGCCAGCCGGGGATTCGCGGGAGGAACCTCCTACGAGCAGTACTTC.

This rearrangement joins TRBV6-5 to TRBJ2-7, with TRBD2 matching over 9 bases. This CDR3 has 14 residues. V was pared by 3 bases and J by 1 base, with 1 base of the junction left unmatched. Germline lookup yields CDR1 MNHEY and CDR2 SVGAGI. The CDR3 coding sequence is TGTGCCAGCAGTTATGCGGGAGGGTCCTACGAGCAGTACTTC. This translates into CASSYAGGSYEQYF.

Here the CDR3 DNA reads TGTGCCAGCAAAGGACAGGGTGGAGAGTGGACCTATAATTCACCCCTCCACTTT. Translating gives CASKGQGGEWTYNSPLHF. The chain is built from TRBV2 and TRBJ1-6; 8 bases map to TRBD1. The V gene end was trimmed by 7 bases and the J gene end by 2 bases; junction bases not matched to a gene: 13. Germline CDR1 reads SNHLY; CDR2 reads FYNNEI. The CDR3 has 18 residues.

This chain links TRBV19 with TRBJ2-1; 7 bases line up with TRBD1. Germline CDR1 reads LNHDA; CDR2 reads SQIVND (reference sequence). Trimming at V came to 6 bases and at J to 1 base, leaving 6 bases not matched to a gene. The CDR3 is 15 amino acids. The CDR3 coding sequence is TGTGCCAGTAGGGCCGGCAGGGGGTCCTACAATGAGCAGTTCTTC. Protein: CASRAGRGSYNEQFF.

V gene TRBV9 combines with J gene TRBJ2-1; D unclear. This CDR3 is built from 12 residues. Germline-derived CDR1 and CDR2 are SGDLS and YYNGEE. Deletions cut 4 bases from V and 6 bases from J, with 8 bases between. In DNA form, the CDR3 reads TGTGCCAGCAGCTACCCCGGCAATGAGCAGTTCTTC. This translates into CASSYPGNEQFF.

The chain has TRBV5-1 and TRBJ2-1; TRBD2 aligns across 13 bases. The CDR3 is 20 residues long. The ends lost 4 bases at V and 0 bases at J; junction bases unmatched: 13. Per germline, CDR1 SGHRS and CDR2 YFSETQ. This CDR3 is CASSPRFRTSGSSSYNEQFF. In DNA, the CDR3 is TGCGCCAGCAGCCCTCGATTTAGGACTAGCGGGAGTAGCTCCTACAATGAGCAGTTCTTC.

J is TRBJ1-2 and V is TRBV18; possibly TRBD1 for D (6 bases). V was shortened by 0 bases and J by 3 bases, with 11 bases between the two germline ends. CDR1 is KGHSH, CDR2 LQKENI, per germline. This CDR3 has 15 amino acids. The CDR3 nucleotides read TGTGCCAGCTCACCACCGATAGGGGGGGACTATGGCTACACCTTC. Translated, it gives CASSPPIGGDYGYTF.

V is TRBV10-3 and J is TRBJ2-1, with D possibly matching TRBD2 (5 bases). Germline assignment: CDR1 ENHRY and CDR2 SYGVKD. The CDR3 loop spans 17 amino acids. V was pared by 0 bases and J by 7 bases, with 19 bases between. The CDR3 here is CAISESSGLAARNEQFF. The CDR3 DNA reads TGTGCCATCAGTGAGTCTTCTGGCCTAGCCGCAAGGAATGAGCAGTTCTTC.

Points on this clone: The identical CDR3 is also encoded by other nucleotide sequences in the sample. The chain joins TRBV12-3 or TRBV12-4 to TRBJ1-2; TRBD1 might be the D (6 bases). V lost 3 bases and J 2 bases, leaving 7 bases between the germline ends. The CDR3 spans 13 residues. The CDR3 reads CASSLDRNYGYTF. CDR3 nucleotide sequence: TGTGCCAGCAGTTTGGACAGAAACTATGGCTACACCTTC.

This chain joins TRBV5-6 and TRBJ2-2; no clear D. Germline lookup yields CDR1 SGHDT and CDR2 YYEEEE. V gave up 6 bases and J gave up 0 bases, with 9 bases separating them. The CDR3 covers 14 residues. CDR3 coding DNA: TGTGCCAGCAACCGGCAGGCGAACACCGGGGAGCTGTTTTTT. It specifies CASNRQANTGELFF.

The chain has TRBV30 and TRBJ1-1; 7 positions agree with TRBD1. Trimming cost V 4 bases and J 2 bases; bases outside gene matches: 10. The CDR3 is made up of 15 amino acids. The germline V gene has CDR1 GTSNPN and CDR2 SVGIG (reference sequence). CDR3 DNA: TGTGCCTGGACACCCCGGGACAGAATCAACACTGAAGCTTTCTTT. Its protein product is CAWTPRDRINTEAFF.

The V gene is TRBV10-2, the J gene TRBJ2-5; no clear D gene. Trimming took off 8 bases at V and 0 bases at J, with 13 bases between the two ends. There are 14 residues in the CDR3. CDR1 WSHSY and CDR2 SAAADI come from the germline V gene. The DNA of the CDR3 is TGCGCCAGCTCCTCTGACGGGTACCAAGAGACCCAGTACTTC. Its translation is CASSSDGYQETQYF.

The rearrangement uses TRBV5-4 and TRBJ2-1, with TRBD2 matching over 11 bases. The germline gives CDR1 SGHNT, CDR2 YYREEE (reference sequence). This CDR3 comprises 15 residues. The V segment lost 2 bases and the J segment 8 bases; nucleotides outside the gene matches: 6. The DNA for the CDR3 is TGTGCCAGCAGCTTATCTAGCGGGAGGATCCATGAGCAGTTCTTC. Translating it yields CASSLSSGRIHEQFF.

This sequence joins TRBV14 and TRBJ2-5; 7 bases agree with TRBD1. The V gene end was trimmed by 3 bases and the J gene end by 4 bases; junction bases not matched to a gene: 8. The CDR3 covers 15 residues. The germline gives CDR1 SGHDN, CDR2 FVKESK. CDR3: CASSQLGGQLETQYF. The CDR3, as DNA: TGTGCCAGCAGCCAGTTAGGGGGACAGTTAGAGACCCAGTACTTC.

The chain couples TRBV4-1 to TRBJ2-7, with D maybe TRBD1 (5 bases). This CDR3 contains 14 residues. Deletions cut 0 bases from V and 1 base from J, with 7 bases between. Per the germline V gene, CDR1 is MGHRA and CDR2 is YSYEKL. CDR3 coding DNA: TGCGCCAGCAGCCAAGATCCAGGGTCCTACGAGCAGTACTTC. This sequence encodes CASSQDPGSYEQYF.